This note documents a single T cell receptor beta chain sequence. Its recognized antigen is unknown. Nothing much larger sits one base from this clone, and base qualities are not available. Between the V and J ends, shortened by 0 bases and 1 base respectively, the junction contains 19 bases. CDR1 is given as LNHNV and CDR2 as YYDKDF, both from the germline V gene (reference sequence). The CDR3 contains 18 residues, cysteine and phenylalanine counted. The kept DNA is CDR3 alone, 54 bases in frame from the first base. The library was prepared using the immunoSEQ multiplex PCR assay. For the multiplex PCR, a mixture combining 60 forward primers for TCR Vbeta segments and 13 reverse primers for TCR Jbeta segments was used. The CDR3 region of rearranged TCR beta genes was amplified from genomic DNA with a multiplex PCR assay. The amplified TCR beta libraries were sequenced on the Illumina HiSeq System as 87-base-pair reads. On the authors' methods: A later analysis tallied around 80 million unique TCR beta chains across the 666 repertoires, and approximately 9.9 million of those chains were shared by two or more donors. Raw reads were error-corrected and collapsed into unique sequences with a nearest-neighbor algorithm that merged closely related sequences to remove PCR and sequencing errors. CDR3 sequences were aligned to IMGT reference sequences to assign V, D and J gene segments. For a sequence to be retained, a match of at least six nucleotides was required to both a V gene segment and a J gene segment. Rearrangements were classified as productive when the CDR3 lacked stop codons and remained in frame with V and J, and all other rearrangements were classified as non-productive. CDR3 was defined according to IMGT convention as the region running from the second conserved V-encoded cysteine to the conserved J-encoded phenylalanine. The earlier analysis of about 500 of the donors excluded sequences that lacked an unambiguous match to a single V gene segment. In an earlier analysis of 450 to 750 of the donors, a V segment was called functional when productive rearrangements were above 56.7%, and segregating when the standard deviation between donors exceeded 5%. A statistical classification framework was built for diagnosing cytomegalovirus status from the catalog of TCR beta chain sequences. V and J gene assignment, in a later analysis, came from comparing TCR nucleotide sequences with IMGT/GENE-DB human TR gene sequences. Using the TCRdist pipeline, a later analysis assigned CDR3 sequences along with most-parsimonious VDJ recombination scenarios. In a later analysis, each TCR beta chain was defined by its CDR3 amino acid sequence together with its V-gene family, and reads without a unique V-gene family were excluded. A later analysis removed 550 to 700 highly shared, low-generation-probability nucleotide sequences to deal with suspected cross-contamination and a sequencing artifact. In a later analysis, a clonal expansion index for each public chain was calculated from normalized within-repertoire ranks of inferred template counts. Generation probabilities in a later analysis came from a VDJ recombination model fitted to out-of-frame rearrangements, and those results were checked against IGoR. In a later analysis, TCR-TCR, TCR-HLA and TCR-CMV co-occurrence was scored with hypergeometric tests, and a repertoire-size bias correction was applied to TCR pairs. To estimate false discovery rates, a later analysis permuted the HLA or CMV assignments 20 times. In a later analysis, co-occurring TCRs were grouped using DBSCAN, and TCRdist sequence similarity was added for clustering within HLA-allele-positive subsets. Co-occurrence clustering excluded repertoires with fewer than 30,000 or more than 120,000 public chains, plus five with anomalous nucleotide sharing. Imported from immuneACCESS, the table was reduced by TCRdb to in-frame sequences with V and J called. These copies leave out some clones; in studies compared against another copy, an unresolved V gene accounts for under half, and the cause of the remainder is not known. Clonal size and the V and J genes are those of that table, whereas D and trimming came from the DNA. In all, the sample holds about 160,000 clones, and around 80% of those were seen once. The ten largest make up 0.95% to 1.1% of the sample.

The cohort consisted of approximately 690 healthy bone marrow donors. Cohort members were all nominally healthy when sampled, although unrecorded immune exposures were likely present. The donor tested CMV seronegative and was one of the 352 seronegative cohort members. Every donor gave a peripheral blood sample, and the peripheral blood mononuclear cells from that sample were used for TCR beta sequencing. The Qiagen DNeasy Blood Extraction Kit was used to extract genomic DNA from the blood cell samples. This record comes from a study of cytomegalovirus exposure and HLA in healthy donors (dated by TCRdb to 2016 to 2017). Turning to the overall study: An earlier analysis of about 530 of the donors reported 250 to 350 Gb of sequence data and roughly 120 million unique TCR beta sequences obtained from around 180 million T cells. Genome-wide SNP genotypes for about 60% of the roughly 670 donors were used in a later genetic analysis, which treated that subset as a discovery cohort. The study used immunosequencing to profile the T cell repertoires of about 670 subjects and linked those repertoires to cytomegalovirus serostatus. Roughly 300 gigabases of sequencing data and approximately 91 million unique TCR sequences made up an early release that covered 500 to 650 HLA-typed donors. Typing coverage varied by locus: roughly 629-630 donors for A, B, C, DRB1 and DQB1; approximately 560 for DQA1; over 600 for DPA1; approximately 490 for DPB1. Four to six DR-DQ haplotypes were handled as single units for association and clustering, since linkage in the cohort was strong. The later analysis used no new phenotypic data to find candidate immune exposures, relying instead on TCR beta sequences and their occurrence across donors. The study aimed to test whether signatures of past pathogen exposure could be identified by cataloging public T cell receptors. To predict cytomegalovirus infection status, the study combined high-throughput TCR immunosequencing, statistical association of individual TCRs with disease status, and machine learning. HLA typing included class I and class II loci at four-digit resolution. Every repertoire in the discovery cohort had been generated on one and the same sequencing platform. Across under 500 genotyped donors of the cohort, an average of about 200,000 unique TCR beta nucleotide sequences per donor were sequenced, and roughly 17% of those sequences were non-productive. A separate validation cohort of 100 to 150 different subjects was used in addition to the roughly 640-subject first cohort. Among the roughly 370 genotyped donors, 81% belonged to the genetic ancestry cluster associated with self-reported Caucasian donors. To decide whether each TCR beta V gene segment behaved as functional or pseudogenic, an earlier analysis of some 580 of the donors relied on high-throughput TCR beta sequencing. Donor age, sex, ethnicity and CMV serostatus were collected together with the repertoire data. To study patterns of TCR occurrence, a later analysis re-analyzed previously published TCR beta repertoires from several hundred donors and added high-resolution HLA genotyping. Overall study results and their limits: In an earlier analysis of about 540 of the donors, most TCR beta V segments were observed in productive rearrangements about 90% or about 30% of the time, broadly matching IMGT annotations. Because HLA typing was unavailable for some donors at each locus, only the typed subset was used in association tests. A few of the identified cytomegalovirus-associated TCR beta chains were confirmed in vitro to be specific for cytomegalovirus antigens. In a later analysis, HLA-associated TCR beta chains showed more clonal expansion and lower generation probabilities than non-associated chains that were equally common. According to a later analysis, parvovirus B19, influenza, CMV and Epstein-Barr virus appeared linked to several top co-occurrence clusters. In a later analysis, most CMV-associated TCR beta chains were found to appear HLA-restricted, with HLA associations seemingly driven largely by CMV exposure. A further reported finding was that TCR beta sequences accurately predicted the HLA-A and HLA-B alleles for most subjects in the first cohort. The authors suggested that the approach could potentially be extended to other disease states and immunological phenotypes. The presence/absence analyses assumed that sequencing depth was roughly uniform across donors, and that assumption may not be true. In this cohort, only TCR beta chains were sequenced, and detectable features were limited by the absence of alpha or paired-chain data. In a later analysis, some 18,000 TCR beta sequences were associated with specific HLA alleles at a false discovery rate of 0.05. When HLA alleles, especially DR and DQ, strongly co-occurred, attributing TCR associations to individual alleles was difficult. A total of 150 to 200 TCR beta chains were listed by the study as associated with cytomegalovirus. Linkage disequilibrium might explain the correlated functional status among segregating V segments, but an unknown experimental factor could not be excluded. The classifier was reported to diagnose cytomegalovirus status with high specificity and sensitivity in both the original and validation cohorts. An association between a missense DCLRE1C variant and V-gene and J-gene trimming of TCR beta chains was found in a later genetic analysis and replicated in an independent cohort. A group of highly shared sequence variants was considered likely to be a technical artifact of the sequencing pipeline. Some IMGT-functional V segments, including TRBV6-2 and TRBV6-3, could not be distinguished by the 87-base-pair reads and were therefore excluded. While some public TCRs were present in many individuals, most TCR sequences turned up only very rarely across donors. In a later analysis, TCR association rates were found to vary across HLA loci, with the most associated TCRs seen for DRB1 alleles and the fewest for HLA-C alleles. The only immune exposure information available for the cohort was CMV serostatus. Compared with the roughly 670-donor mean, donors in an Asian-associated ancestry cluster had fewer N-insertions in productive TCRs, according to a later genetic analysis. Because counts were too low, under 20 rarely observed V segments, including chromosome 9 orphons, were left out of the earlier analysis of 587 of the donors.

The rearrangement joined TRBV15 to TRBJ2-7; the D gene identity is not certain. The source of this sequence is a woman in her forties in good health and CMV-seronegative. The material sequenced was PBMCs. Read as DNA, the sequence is TGTGCCACCAGCAGAGAACCCCTCTCTTCTGGGCTATCCTACGAGCAGTACTTC. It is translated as CATSREPLSSGLSYEQYF.